Shown below are 26 T cell receptor beta chains from a single sample sequenced in a study of blood T cell repertoires in COVID-19 (dated by TCRdb to the early 2020s). Receptor amplification or capture employed the immunoSEQ multiplex PCR assay. TCRdb stores this immuneACCESS table with in-frame sequences only. Part of the clones is absent; in the studies checked, under half of the shortfall reflects unresolved V genes, and no reason is known for the rest. The table for this sample lists hundreds of thousands of clones; about 82% of them were counted only once. The leading ten clones occupy roughly 2% of the sample. The sample comprised PBMCs or T cells enriched from blood (not recorded which). The receptors derive from a woman aged 50 to 65 who had recovered from COVID-19.

This rearrangement joins TRBV30 to TRBJ2-1; TRBD1 might be the D (6 bases). Germline assignment: CDR1 GTSNPN and CDR2 SVGIG (reference sequence). The V end lost 2 bases, the J end lost 6 bases, and 14 bases lay between the germline ends. CDR3 length: 14 amino acids. The CDR3 protein is CAWSPGHTLNEQFF. CDR3 sequence (DNA): TGTGCCTGGAGTCCGGGACATACACTCAATGAGCAGTTCTTC.

For the CDR3, the DNA is TGTGCTAGTGGTTGGGGGACAGGTTACAATGAGCAGTTCTTC. It encodes CASGWGTGYNEQFF. V usage is TRBV12-5 and J usage is TRBJ2-1; 8 nucleotides match TRBD1. With 4 bases clipped from V and 4 bases from J, the junction kept 3 bases outside the gene matches. CDR1 is LGHNT, CDR2 FRNRAP, per germline. There are 14 residues in the CDR3.

The chain joins TRBV10-2 to TRBJ1-3; TRBD1 agrees at 11 bases. The V segment lost 11 bases and the J segment 2 bases; nucleotides outside the gene matches: 2. From germline, CDR1 is WSHSY and CDR2 SAAADI. This CDR3 region has 13 residues. The CDR3 DNA is TGCGCCGGGGGACAGGGGGCTGGAAACACCATATATTTT. Translation gives CAGGQGAGNTIYF.

This chain's CDR3 is CASRLTGVYGYTF. As DNA, the CDR3 is TGTGCCAGCAGGTTGACAGGGGTCTATGGCTACACCTTC. The rearrangement uses TRBV12-3 or TRBV12-4 and TRBJ1-2; TRBD1 matches at 8 bases. The trim removed 6 bases at V and 4 bases at J, leaving 4 bases unmatched. This CDR3 has 13 amino acids.

The V and J genes are TRBV5-6 and TRBJ2-5, with D tentatively TRBD1 (5 bases). This CDR3 spans 14 amino acids. V was pared by 2 bases and J by 3 bases, with 11 bases between. CDR1 is SGHDT and CDR2 is YYEEEE in the germline V gene. CDR3 protein: CASSLTGGEETQYF. CDR3 nucleotide sequence: TGTGCCAGCAGCTTAACAGGTGGGGAAGAGACCCAGTACTTC.

The table lists this clone with a count of one. This chain links TRBV25-1 with TRBJ1-6; TRBD1 matches 8 bases. The V gene end was trimmed by 4 bases and the J gene end by 8 bases; junction bases not matched to a gene: 1. CDR1 is MGHDK, CDR2 SYGVNS, per germline. The CDR3 is 13 residues long. The CDR3 reads CASSVTGDSPLHF. DNA of the CDR3: TGTGCCAGCAGTGTGACAGGGGATTCACCCCTCCACTTT.

The CDR3 DNA is TGTGCCAGCAGCTCCCGCGCTAGCGGGAGGTTCGATACGCAGTATTTT. This sequence encodes CASSSRASGRFDTQYF. The V call is TRBV7-6, the J call TRBJ2-3; 11 nucleotides agree with TRBD2. The germline V gene has CDR1 SGHVS and CDR2 FNYEAQ. J gave up 6 bases and V 4 bases, and 9 bases lay outside the gene matches. This CDR3 contains 16 residues.

This CDR3 reads CASSSGDGYTF. The CDR3 DNA is TGTGCCAGCAGTTCCGGGGATGGCTACACCTTC. V usage is TRBV27 and J usage is TRBJ1-2, with D unresolved. The germline CDR1 and CDR2 sequences are MNHEY and SMNVEV (reference sequence). The CDR3 runs to 11 residues. Trimming left V 4 bases short and J 6 bases short, with 6 bases between.

To note about this clone: The identical CDR3 is also encoded by other nucleotide sequences in the sample. The gene calls are TRBV29-1 and TRBJ2-1, with 10 bases aligning to TRBD2. Germline assignment: CDR1 SQVTM and CDR2 ANQGSEA. CDR3 length equals 14 residues. Trimming cost V 4 bases and J 0 bases; bases outside gene matches: 0. The DNA for the CDR3 is TGCAGCGTTGCTAGCGGGAGCTCCTACAATGAGCAGTTCTTC. As protein: CSVASGSSYNEQFF.

This chain joins TRBV7-9 and TRBJ1-1; 9 bases are shared with TRBD1. This CDR3 has 17 residues. The V segment lost 3 bases and the J segment 4 bases; nucleotides outside the gene matches: 12. Germline loops: CDR1 SEHNR, CDR2 FQNEAQ (reference sequence). CDR3 nucleotides: TGTGCCAGCAGCTTCGTCCCGGGACAGGGCTCGAGCACTGAAGCTTTCTTT. Its translation: CASSFVPGQGSSTEAFF.

The V and J genes are TRBV9 and TRBJ1-1; D remains ambiguous. The CDR3 runs to 13 residues. Germline V gene sequence: CDR1 SGDLS, CDR2 YYNGEE. V lost 4 bases to trimming and J lost 5 bases, with 12 bases between them. The DNA for the CDR3 is TGTGCCAGCAGCTCCTCTACGGGGACTGAAGCTTTCTTT. Translating it yields CASSSSTGTEAFF.

V is TRBV1 and J is TRBJ1-6; the table's D gene call, TRBD1, was not cross checked with the DNA. TRBV1 constitutes a pseudogene. The length of the CDR3 is 17 residues. For the CDR3, the DNA is TGCACCAGCAGCCCTCAGACAGGAATCTCCTATAATTCACCCCTCCACTTT. It is translated as CTSSPQTGISYNSPLHF.

The chain couples TRBV19 to TRBJ2-6; D unclear. This CDR3 region has 13 residues. Trimming left V 10 bases short and J 0 bases short, with 7 bases between. Germline CDR1 is LNHDA and CDR2 is SQIVND (reference sequence). CDR3 in amino acids: CATQDSGANVLTF. The CDR3, as DNA: TGTGCCACCCAGGACTCTGGGGCCAACGTCCTGACTTTC.

V is TRBV3-1 (or the pseudogene TRBV3-2) and J is TRBJ2-1; maybe TRBD2 (5 bases). CDR1 LGHDT and CDR2 YNNKEL come from the germline V gene (reference sequence). This CDR3 is 13 amino acids long. In DNA form, the CDR3 reads TGTGTCACCATGGGAGTTATGTCCAATGAGCAGTTCTTC. Protein product: CVTMGVMSNEQFF.

This sequence joins TRBV27 and TRBJ2-5; D is possibly TRBD1 (5 bases). The germline V and J ends were trimmed by 1 base and 5 bases, with 11 bases remaining between them. The CDR3 has 14 amino acids. Germline CDR1 reads MNHEY; CDR2 reads SMNVEV (reference sequence). CDR3 residues: CASSLLPGRETQYF. The CDR3 region has the DNA TGTGCCAGCAGTTTATTGCCAGGGCGCGAGACCCAGTACTTC.

The chain combines TRBV28 with TRBJ2-4; D ambiguous. Germline loops: CDR1 MDHEN, CDR2 SYDVKM. CDR3 length equals 12 residues. V lost 2 bases, J lost 9 bases, and 8 bases lay in between. The CDR3 nucleotides read TGTGCCAGCAGTTTACCCATCGGCATTCAGTACTTC. This codes for CASSLPIGIQYF. Supplemented by reference TRBV28 and TRBJ2-4, the full variable domain reads DVKVTQSSRYLVKRTGEKVFLECVQDMDHENMFWYRQDPGLGLRLIYFSYDVKMKEKGDIPEGYSVSREKKERFSLILESASTNQTSMYLCASSLPIGIQYFGAGTRLSVL.

This clone has just one count. The chain recombines TRBV19 with TRBJ2-3, with TRBD2 matching over 9 bases. The germline V gene encodes CDR1 LNHDA and CDR2 SQIVND (reference sequence). V shed 4 bases and J 4 bases; nucleotides not matched to a gene: 6. The CDR3 extends over 15 amino acids. DNA for the CDR3: TGTGCCAGTAGTAGGGCGGGGGGGCAGGCAGATACGCAGTATTTT. Protein product: CASSRAGGQADTQYF.

This clone showed up many times. The V call is TRBV19, the J call TRBJ2-1; 13 positions match TRBD2. Looked up from germline, CDR1 is LNHDA and CDR2 is SQIVND (reference sequence). V dropped 1 base and J dropped 6; count of bases not matched to a gene: 0. The CDR3 runs to 15 residues. In nucleotides, the CDR3 is TGTGCCAGTAGTATAGGGACTAGCGGGAGCAATGAGCAGTTCTTC. As protein: CASSIGTSGSNEQFF.

The chain recombines TRBV6-6 with TRBJ1-6, with D perhaps matching TRBD1 (5 bases). Germline CDR1 is MNHNY and CDR2 is SVGAGI (reference sequence). Trimming left V 6 bases short and J 7 bases short, with 7 bases between. This CDR3 region has 12 residues. For the CDR3, the DNA is TGTGCCAGCAGACCAGGGAATTCACCCCTCCACTTT. Its translation: CASRPGNSPLHF.

This chain's CDR3 is CASSPLGGLSSGANVLTF. The CDR3, as DNA: TGTGCCAGCAGCCCCCTCGGCGGCTTAAGCTCTGGGGCCAACGTCCTGACTTTC. The J gene is TRBJ2-6, the V gene TRBV3-1 (or the pseudogene TRBV3-2); D ambiguous. The CDR3 runs to 18 residues. Between the trimmed V and J ends, which lost 4 bases and 0 bases, there was a span of 16 bases. The germline V gene encodes CDR1 LGHDT and CDR2 YNNKEL (reference sequence).

This clone appeared once. The V and J genes are TRBV6-2 or TRBV6-3 and TRBJ1-5; TRBD1 is a possible D gene (5 bases). Germline V gene sequence: CDR1 MNHEY, CDR2 SVGEGT. The CDR3 totals 15 residues. The germline V and J ends were trimmed by 3 bases and 1 base, with 10 bases remaining between them. CDR3 in amino acids: CASSYGALSNQPQHF. CDR3 sequence (DNA): TGTGCCAGCAGTTATGGGGCTTTGAGCAATCAGCCCCAGCATTTT.

CDR3 nucleotides: TGTGCCAGCAGCGTAGGTTCCGGGGTTCTCGCCACTGAAGCTTTCTTT. Translated, it gives CASSVGSGVLATEAFF. The chain has TRBV9 and TRBJ1-1; unclear D gene. The germline V gene encodes CDR1 SGDLS and CDR2 YYNGEE. CDR3 length: 16 amino acids. The V and J ends lost 0 bases and 4 bases respectively, with 16 bases between them.

This chain uses TRBV3-1 (or the pseudogene TRBV3-2) with TRBJ1-1; 9 nucleotides agree with TRBD1. V was clipped by 0 bases and J by 6 bases; unmatched bases: 5. The CDR3 is 15 amino acids. Germline CDR1 reads LGHDT; CDR2 reads YNNKEL (reference sequence). CDR3 region: CASSQDHTGGAEAFF. Written as DNA, the CDR3 is TGTGCCAGCAGCCAAGATCACACAGGGGGCGCTGAAGCTTTCTTT.

The J gene is TRBJ1-2, the V gene TRBV6-5; 7 bases map to TRBD1. The CDR3 consists of 16 residues. CDR1 is MNHEY and CDR2 is SVGAGI in the germline V gene. V lost 4 bases to trimming and J lost 2 bases; unmatched junction nucleotides: 10. The CDR3 DNA is TGTGCCAGCAGTTCAGGAGGGGACAGAATCAACTATGGCTACACCTTC. This encodes CASSSGGDRINYGYTF.

This clone was seen more than once but under ten times. This chain connects TRBV11-2 to TRBJ1-1; TRBD1 might be the D (6 bases). V was cut by 3 bases and J by 8 bases, with 22 bases left in between. There are 16 residues in the CDR3. Germline CDR1 reads SGHAT; CDR2 reads FQNNGV. The DNA of the CDR3 is TGTGCCAGCAGCTTTCTCGGGGGGGCCGATACCGTGGAAGCTTTCTTT. Residues: CASSFLGGADTVEAFF.

The V gene is TRBV28, the J gene TRBJ1-2, with D possibly TRBD1 on 6 matching bases. V was pared by 6 bases and J by 5 bases, with 10 bases between. The CDR3 contains 12 residues. Germline CDR1 is MDHEN and CDR2 is SYDVKM. The CDR3 region has the DNA TGTGCCAGCAGCACCAGGGGTTATGGCTACACCTTC. Translated, it gives CASSTRGYGYTF.